The 20 T cell receptor beta chains given below trace back to one sample, sequenced in a study of blood T cell repertoires in COVID-19. Assay: immunoSEQ multiplex PCR; the TCRdb copy retains only in-frame clones and omits some. This table has about 64,000 clones, roughly three quarters appearing once. The sample comprised peripheral blood. These receptors came from a man in his 60s with COVID-19, enrolled during active disease.

This chain uses TRBV15 with TRBJ1-2; perhaps TRBD1 as D (5 bases). Germline-derived CDR1 and CDR2 are LNHNV and YYDKDF (reference sequence). The V and J ends lost 5 bases and 7 bases respectively, with 11 bases between them. The CDR3 is made up of 12 amino acids. CDR3 protein: CATSRDGGGYTF. In nucleotides, the CDR3 is TGTGCCACCAGCCGGGACGGGGGTGGCTACACCTTC.

This sequence joins TRBV19 and TRBJ1-2; perhaps TRBD1 as D (5 bases). V was cut by 3 bases and J by 0 bases, with 17 bases left in between. Per the germline V gene, CDR1 is LNHDA and CDR2 is SQIVND (reference sequence). This CDR3 is built from 17 residues. CDR3 bases: TGTGCCAGTAGTATCCACGGTCGGACACTCTCTAACTATGGCTACACCTTC. Its protein is CASSIHGRTLSNYGYTF.

V and J are TRBV28 and TRBJ1-1; 9 positions agree with TRBD1. Trimming at V came to 5 bases and at J to 4 bases, leaving 11 bases not matched to a gene. Looked up from germline, CDR1 is MDHEN and CDR2 is SYDVKM. This CDR3 has 16 residues. CDR3: CASSLPGQGLSTEAFF. DNA for the CDR3: TGTGCCAGCAGTCTACCGGGACAGGGTCTTTCCACTGAAGCTTTCTTT.

This sequence joins TRBV7-2 and TRBJ2-1; 13 bases agree with TRBD2. Germline V lookup: CDR1 SGHTA, CDR2 FQGNSA. V was clipped by 4 bases and J by 4 bases; unmatched bases: 7. This CDR3 has 17 amino acids. Here the CDR3 DNA reads TGTGCCAGCAGCTCGCTGACTAGCGGGGGGTTATACAATGAGCAGTTCTTC. It specifies CASSSLTSGGLYNEQFF.

The CDR3 DNA is TGTGCCAGCAGTAAGACTAGCGGAAAGACCGGGGAGCTGTTTTTT. Translated, it gives CASSKTSGKTGELFF. The gene calls are TRBV27 and TRBJ2-2; 9 positions match TRBD2. Germline V lookup: CDR1 MNHEY, CDR2 SMNVEV (reference sequence). J gave up 5 bases and V 5 bases, and 6 bases lay outside the gene matches. The CDR3 loop spans 15 amino acids.

This clone showed up just once. The chain combines TRBV7-2 with TRBJ2-1, with TRBD2 as a possible D gene (6 bases). CDR1 and CDR2 from the germline V gene are SGHTA and FQGNSA. Trimming stripped 5 bases from V and 4 bases from J, with 15 bases between. This CDR3 has 15 amino acids. CDR3: CASSVARDFYNEQFF. The CDR3 bases are TGTGCCAGCAGCGTCGCCCGGGACTTTTACAATGAGCAGTTCTTC. The complete variable domain, with remaining parts taken from reference TRBV7-2 and TRBJ2-1, reads GAGVSQSPSNKVTEKGKDVELRCDPISGHTALYWYRQSLGQGLEFLIYFQGNSAPDKSGLPSDRFSAERTGGSVSTLTIQRTQQEDSAVYLCASSVARDFYNEQFFGPGTRLTVL.

As DNA, the CDR3 is TGCGCCAGCACGAGAACCGGACAGCGCCCTTTCTATGGCTACACCTTC. Protein: CASTRTGQRPFYGYTF. The V gene is TRBV23-1, the J gene TRBJ1-2; TRBD1 might be the D (6 bases). TRBV23-1 is an open reading frame whose function is uncertain. Trimming stripped 7 bases from V and 4 bases from J, with 22 bases between. This CDR3 region has 16 residues.

This clone was picked up a small number of times. The V and J genes are TRBV6-5 and TRBJ2-3, with a tentative D call TRBD2 (5 bases). Trimming pared 0 bases from V and 9 bases from J, leaving 13 bases between. The CDR3 runs to 14 residues. CDR1 and CDR2 from the germline V gene are MNHEY and SVGAGI. CDR3 in amino acids: CASSYSNGGGTQYF. The CDR3 DNA is TGTGCCAGCAGTTACTCGAATGGAGGCGGGACGCAGTATTTT.

This chain joins TRBV5-6 and TRBJ2-6, with D possibly matching TRBD1 (5 bases). Trimming took off 9 bases at V and 0 bases at J, with 16 bases between the two ends. The CDR3 is 16 residues long. Germline CDR1 and CDR2: SGHDT and YYEEEE. The CDR3 DNA sequence: TGTGCCAAGGGGATCTACATAGCCTCTGGGGCCAACGTCCTGACTTTC. The encoded protein is CAKGIYIASGANVLTF. Full variable domain (outside the CDR3, taken from reference TRBV5-6 and TRBJ2-6): DAGVTQSPTHLIKTRGQQVTLRCSPKSGHDTVSWYQQALGQGPQFIFQYYEEEERQRGNFPDRFSGHQFPNYSSELNVNALLLGDSALYLCAKGIYIASGANVLTFGAGSRLTVL.

This chain links TRBV12-3 or TRBV12-4 with TRBJ1-2; D unclear. The V gene lost 9 bases and the J gene lost 4 bases, with 15 bases spanning the gap. The CDR3 is 13 amino acids. The CDR3 region is CASRRGQTYGYTF. The CDR3 bases are TGTGCCAGTCGGAGAGGGCAAACCTATGGCTACACCTTC.

CDR3: CSASRNEKLFF. DNA for the CDR3: TGCAGTGCTAGCAGGAATGAAAAACTGTTTTTT. The chain joins TRBV20-1 to TRBJ1-4; D ambiguous. From germline, CDR1 is DFQATT and CDR2 SNEGSKA (reference sequence). The V and J ends lost 3 bases and 5 bases respectively, with 4 bases between them. The CDR3 is 11 amino acids.

This clone was seen more than once but under ten times. The chain uses TRBV4-1 and TRBJ1-6; possible D gene TRBD1, 6 bases. This CDR3 is 14 amino acids long. Per germline, CDR1 MGHRA and CDR2 YSYEKL. Trimming removed 4 bases at V and 9 bases at J, with 13 bases between. DNA of the CDR3: TGCGCCAGCAGCCTCCCCGGGGGGCTTTCACCCCTCCACTTT. This codes for CASSLPGGLSPLHF.

J is TRBJ1-1 and V is TRBV5-6, with D possibly matching TRBD1 (5 bases). Trimming took 4 bases from V and 2 from J, leaving 18 bases between them. The germline V gene has CDR1 SGHDT and CDR2 YYEEEE. This CDR3 has 16 amino acids. CDR3 DNA sequence: TGTGCCAGCAGCACCGGACAACGGAGGGATAACACTGAAGCTTTCTTT. This codes for CASSTGQRRDNTEAFF.

The chain recombines TRBV4-1 with TRBJ2-7, with a weak D call TRBD2 (6 bases). The CDR3 extends over 16 amino acids. Germline V lookup: CDR1 MGHRA, CDR2 YSYEKL. The V end was cut by 2 bases, the J end by 0 bases, with 14 bases between. CDR3 DNA sequence: TGCGCCAGCAGCCAAACAGCGCGGACTACCTCCTACGAGCAGTACTTC. Protein: CASSQTARTTSYEQYF.

The chain is built from TRBV28 and TRBJ2-5; no definite D call. The germline CDR1 and CDR2 sequences are MDHEN and SYDVKM. Trimming took 6 bases from V and 5 from J, leaving 19 bases between them. This CDR3 comprises 15 residues. In DNA, the CDR3 is TGTGCCAGCAGCTCACCACTCGACATCCGGGAGACCCAGTACTTC. Amino acids: CASSSPLDIRETQYF.

This chain connects TRBV30 to TRBJ2-2, with 8 bases fitting TRBD1. CDR1 GTSNPN and CDR2 SVGIG come from the germline V gene (reference sequence). The CDR3 is made up of 17 amino acids. V shed 3 bases and J 1 base; nucleotides not matched to a gene: 10. The CDR3 DNA reads as TGTGCCTGGAGAAAAGTGGGCAGGGGGCGGAACACCGGGGAGCTGTTTTTT. Translated, it gives CAWRKVGRGRNTGELFF. Looking up the rest from reference TRBV30 and TRBJ2-2 gives the full variable domain: SQTIHQWPATLVQPVGSPLSLECTVEGTSNPNLYWYRQAAGRGLQLLFYSVGIGQISSEVPQNLSASRPQDRQFILSSKKLLLSDSGFYLCAWRKVGRGRNTGELFFGEGSRLTVL.

The CDR3 DNA reads as TGTGCCAGCTCTAGCCTCGACCCAGATACGCAGTATTTT. This sequence encodes CASSSLDPDTQYF. This sequence joins TRBV7-6 and TRBJ2-3; D might be TRBD2 (5 bases). The germline CDR1 and CDR2 sequences are SGHVS and FNYEAQ. The CDR3 contains 13 residues. V was shortened by 8 bases and J by 4 bases, with 13 bases between the two germline ends.

This clone showed up just once. V gene TRBV28 combines with J gene TRBJ2-5; D perhaps matches TRBD2 (7 bases). V was pared by 6 bases and J by 4 bases, with 18 bases between. The CDR3 consists of 15 residues. The germline gives CDR1 MDHEN, CDR2 SYDVKM. The CDR3 DNA reads as TGTGCCAGCAGACCTTCCTCGCGGGGGCCAGAGACCCAGTACTTC. Amino acid sequence: CASRPSSRGPETQYF.

V is TRBV20-1 and J is TRBJ2-7; TRBD2 matches 13 bases. The CDR3 sequence is 15 residues long. Germline CDR1 and CDR2: DFQATT and SNEGSKA (reference sequence). The V segment lost 3 bases and the J segment 2 bases; nucleotides outside the gene matches: 4. This chain's CDR3 is CSASGLAGDPYEQYF. Here the CDR3 DNA reads TGCAGTGCTAGTGGACTAGCGGGGGACCCCTACGAGCAGTACTTC.

The rearrangement uses TRBV7-3 and TRBJ2-7; TRBD2 matches 9 bases. The CDR3 covers 13 residues. J gave up 6 bases and V 5 bases, and 5 bases lay outside the gene matches. Germline V lookup: CDR1 SGHTA, CDR2 FQGTGA. CDR3 sequence: CASSLGLASEQYF. CDR3 bases: TGTGCCAGCAGCCTGGGACTAGCCTCCGAGCAGTACTTC.